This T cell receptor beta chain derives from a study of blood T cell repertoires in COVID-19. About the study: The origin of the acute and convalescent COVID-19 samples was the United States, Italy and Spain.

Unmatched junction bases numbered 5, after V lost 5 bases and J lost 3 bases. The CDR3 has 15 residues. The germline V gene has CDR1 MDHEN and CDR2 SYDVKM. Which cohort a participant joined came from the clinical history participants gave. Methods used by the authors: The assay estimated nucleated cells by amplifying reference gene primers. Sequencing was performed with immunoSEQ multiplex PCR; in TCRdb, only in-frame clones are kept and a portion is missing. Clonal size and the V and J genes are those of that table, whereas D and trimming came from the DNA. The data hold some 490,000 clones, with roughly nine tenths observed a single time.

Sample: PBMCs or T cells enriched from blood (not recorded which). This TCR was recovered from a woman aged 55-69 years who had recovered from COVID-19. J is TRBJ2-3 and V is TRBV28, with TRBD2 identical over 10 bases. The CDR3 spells CASSTTSGETDTQYF. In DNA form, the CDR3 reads TGTGCCAGCAGTACTACTAGCGGGGAGACAGATACGCAGTATTTT. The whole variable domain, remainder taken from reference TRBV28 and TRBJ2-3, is DVKVTQSSRYLVKRTGEKVFLECVQDMDHENMFWYRQDPGLGLRLIYFSYDVKMKEKGDIPEGYSVSREKKERFSLILESASTNQTSMYLCASSTTSGETDTQYFGPGTRLTVL.